Presented here are 6 T cell receptor beta chains from one specimen sequenced in a study of T-cell memory formation after mild COVID-19 (dated by TCRdb to the early 2020s). The library was generated by 5' RACE. Sequencing used an Illumina NovaSeq 6000. TCRdb's own reprocessing of the public reads used fastp at Q25 and MiXCR and kept productive beta chains. Every entry covers one CDR3 protein and lists the most common genes and DNA from its rows. In this sample the table shows 380,000 or so distinct CDR3 sequences, roughly 13% of which occur a single time. 20% to 25% of the sample is held by the ten biggest clonotypes. The specimen sequenced was PBMCs or a T cell subset sorted from them (not recorded which). Source of these receptors: a man aged 18 to 35 who had mild COVID-19 (a few samples of this study predate the infection). The sample titles of this study are shuffled in the database, so cell type and time point are left out; the donor was told from shared clones.

This clonotype has at least ten counts. This chain uses TRBV19 with TRBJ2-7; 8 bases are a match to TRBD1. This CDR3 has 12 amino acids. The V segment lost 11 bases and the J segment 4 bases; nucleotides outside the gene matches: 7. CDR1 and CDR2 (germline): LNHDA, SQIVND (reference sequence). The CDR3: CAGRQGRYEQYF. Here the CDR3 DNA reads TGTGCCGGCCGACAGGGGCGGTACGAGCAGTACTTC.

This clonotype was detected only a few times. This chain uses TRBV4-3 with TRBJ2-1, with 8 bases aligning to TRBD2. The CDR3 is 15 residues long. The J segment lost 8 bases and the V segment lost 2 bases, leaving 8 bases of the junction unmatched. Germline assignment: CDR1 LGHNA and CDR2 YSLEER. Here the CDR3 DNA reads TGCGCCAGCAGCCAACCGGGGGGGTACGGCGATGAGCAGTTCTTC. Translating gives CASSQPGGYGDEQFF.

In its sample, this clonotype was seen a few times. The chain carries TRBV10-3 and TRBJ2-7, with TRBD1 as a possible D gene (6 bases). With 10 bases removed from V and 3 bases from J, the gap between germline ends came to 16 bases. The CDR3 contains 13 residues. CDR1 ENHRY and CDR2 SYGVKD come from the germline V gene. CDR3: CATSQGDLYEQYV. CDR3 sequence (DNA): TGTGCCACCTCACAGGGCGATCTCTACGAGCAGTACGTC.

The chain combines TRBV5-1 with TRBJ1-2; no definite D call. Trimming took off 3 bases at V and 6 bases at J, with 18 bases between the two ends. The CDR3 has 15 residues. Germline V gives CDR1 SGHRS, CDR2 YFSETQ. CDR3 sequence reads: CASSYDSGSHDGYTF. The CDR3 DNA reads TGCGCCAGCAGCTACGACTCGGGATCCCACGATGGCTACACCTTC.

V and J are TRBV9 and TRBJ2-5; D is tentatively TRBD1 or TRBD2 (5 bases each). The germline V and J ends were trimmed by 0 bases and 1 base, with 13 bases remaining between them. CDR3 length: 16 amino acids. The germline V gene encodes CDR1 SGDLS and CDR2 YYNGEE. The CDR3 nucleotides read TGTGCCAGCAGCGTAGGGAGAGGGGAAATCCAAGAGACCCAGTACTTC. Translation gives CASSVGRGEIQETQYF. Based on the CDR3 plus reference TRBV9 and TRBJ2-5, the full variable domain is DSGVTQTPKHLITATGQRVTLRCSPRSGDLSVYWYQQSLDQGLQFLIQYYNGEERAKGNILERFSAQQFPDLHSELNLSSLELGDSALYFCASSVGRGEIQETQYFGPGTRLLVL.

The sample holds a few counts of this clonotype. The chain carries TRBV23-1 and TRBJ2-1; 10 nucleotides align to TRBD1. TRBV23-1 is an ORF, and what it does is uncertain. This CDR3 region has 16 residues. V shed 6 bases and J 4 bases; nucleotides not matched to a gene: 9. CDR3 region: CASSPVQGQGYNEQFF. CDR3 bases: TGCGCCAGCAGCCCGGTTCAGGGACAGGGGTACAATGAGCAGTTCTTC.